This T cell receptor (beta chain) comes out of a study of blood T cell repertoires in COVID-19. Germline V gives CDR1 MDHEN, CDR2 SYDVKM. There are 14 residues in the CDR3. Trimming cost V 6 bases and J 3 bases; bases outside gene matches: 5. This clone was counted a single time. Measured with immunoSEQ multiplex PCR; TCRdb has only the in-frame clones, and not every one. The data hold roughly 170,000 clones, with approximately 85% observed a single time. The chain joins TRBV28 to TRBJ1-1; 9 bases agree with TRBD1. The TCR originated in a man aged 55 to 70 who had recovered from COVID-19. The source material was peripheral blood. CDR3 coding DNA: TGTGCCAGCAGCCGGACAGGGGTTGACACTGAAGCTTTCTTT. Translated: CASSRTGVDTEAFF. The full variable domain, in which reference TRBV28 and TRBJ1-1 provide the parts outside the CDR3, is DVKVTQSSRYLVKRTGEKVFLECVQDMDHENMFWYRQDPGLGLRLIYFSYDVKMKEKGDIPEGYSVSREKKERFSLILESASTNQTSMYLCASSRTGVDTEAFFGQGTRLTVV.